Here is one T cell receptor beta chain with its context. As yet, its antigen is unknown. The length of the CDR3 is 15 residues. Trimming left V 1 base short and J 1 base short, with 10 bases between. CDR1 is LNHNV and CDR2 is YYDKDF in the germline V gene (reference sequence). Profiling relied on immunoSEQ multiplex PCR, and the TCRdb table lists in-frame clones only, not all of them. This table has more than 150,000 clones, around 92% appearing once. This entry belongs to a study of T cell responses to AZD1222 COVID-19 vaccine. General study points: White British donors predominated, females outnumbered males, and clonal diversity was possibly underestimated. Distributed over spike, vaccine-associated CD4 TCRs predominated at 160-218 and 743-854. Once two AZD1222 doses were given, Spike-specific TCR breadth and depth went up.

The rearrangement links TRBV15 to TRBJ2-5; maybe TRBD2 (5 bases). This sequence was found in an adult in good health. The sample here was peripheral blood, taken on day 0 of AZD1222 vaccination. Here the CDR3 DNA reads TGTGCCACCAGCAGAGCTGGGCTAGCCCAAGAGACCCAGTACTTC. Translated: CATSRAGLAQETQYF.